These 10 T cell receptor beta chains were all obtained from the same sample, sequenced in a study of CD8 T cells in Susac syndrome (dated by TCRdb to the late 2010s). Receptor libraries were prepared by the immunoSEQ multiplex PCR assay. RNA was extracted using the RNeasy kit, and roughly 0.5 to 1 microgram was reverse transcribed with random hexamers. The public reads were reanalyzed by TCRdb: fastp trimming at Q25, MiXCR alignment, in-frame beta chains only. CDR3 protein duplicates are merged, each entry listing the most common genes and DNA. This sample comprises more than 70,000 distinct CDR3 sequences, roughly 91% of them detected only once. The ten largest make up around 0.49% of the sample. Input material: CD8+ T cells from PBMCs. The source is a human donor with multiple sclerosis.

This chain links TRBV4-3 with TRBJ2-3; perhaps TRBD1 as D (7 bases). Germline-derived CDR1 and CDR2 are LGHNA and YSLEER. Trimming left V 0 bases short and J 5 bases short, with 12 bases between. The CDR3 is 15 residues long. CDR3 in DNA: TGCGCCAGCAGCCAAGATCGACAGGGAGGAGATACGCAGTATTTT. It translates to CASSQDRQGGDTQYF.

The chain carries TRBV5-4 and TRBJ2-7; 9 nucleotides match TRBD2. V lost 5 bases and J lost 1; bases outside the gene matches: 4. CDR1 is SGHNT and CDR2 is YYREEE in the germline V gene (reference sequence). The CDR3 totals 14 residues. The CDR3 is CASRASGNSYEQYF. CDR3 DNA sequence: TGTGCCAGCAGAGCTAGCGGGAATTCCTACGAGCAGTACTTC.

This clonotype has only a few counts. This rearrangement joins TRBV30 to TRBJ2-1; D call uncertain. This CDR3 contains 13 residues. Looked up from germline, CDR1 is GTSNPN and CDR2 is SVGIG (reference sequence). Trimming cost V 3 bases and J 0 bases, with 6 bases left between them. The CDR3: CAWSFGSYNEQFF. CDR3 nucleotide sequence: TGTGCCTGGAGCTTTGGCTCCTACAATGAGCAGTTCTTC.

The CDR3 region has the DNA TGTGCCAGTACCCAGGGGGGGAGGAGCTCCTACAATGAGCAGTTCTTC. Translated: CASTQGGRSSYNEQFF. V usage is TRBV19 and J usage is TRBJ2-1; possibly TRBD1 or TRBD2 for D (7 bases each). Germline assignment: CDR1 LNHDA and CDR2 SQIVND (reference sequence). V shed 7 bases and J shed 0 bases, with 16 bases lying between them. The length of the CDR3 is 16 residues.

The V and J genes are TRBV4-2 and TRBJ2-7; the D is unclear. The CDR3 consists of 15 residues. Germline CDR1 is LGHNA and CDR2 is YNFKEQ. The germline V and J ends were trimmed by 0 bases and 1 base, with 10 bases remaining between them. Written as DNA, the CDR3 is TGTGCCAGCAGCCAAGAATTGTCGGTGTCCTACGAGCAGTACTTC. The encoded protein is CASSQELSVSYEQYF.

The CDR3 DNA reads TGTGCCAGTAGTAGGAAGGCTAGCGTCTACGAGCAGTACTTC. This codes for CASSRKASVYEQYF. V is TRBV19 and J is TRBJ2-7; D might be TRBD2 (6 bases). CDR1 is LNHDA and CDR2 is SQIVND in the germline V gene (reference sequence). This CDR3 region has 14 residues. Trimming shortened V by 4 bases and J by 3 bases, and 13 bases separated the two germline ends. The whole variable domain, filled in from reference TRBV19 and TRBJ2-7, reads DGGITQSPKYLFRKEGQNVTLSCEQNLNHDAMYWYRQDPGQGLRLIYYSQIVNDFQKGDIAEGYSVSREKKESFPLTVTSAQKNPTAFYLCASSRKASVYEQYFGPGTRLTVT.

This chain joins TRBV20-1 and TRBJ2-1, with a weak D call TRBD2 (7 bases). V was cut by 5 bases and J by 2 bases, with 10 bases left in between. The CDR3 totals 13 residues. Germline loops: CDR1 DFQATT, CDR2 SNEGSKA (reference sequence). The CDR3 loop is CSAGGATYNEQFF. The CDR3, as DNA: TGCAGTGCTGGGGGGGCTACCTACAATGAGCAGTTCTTC.

The J gene is TRBJ1-2, the V gene TRBV12-3 or TRBV12-4; D ambiguous. CDR3 length: 15 residues. Trimming stripped 0 bases from V and 8 bases from J, with 16 bases between. In nucleotides, the CDR3 is TGTGCCAGCAGTTTAGCGCCGTATGCGGGTGGGGGCTACACCTTC. It encodes CASSLAPYAGGGYTF.

The chain employs TRBV28 and TRBJ2-5; 7 bases match TRBD1. V lost 5 bases to trimming and J lost 5 bases; unmatched junction nucleotides: 11. The CDR3 loop spans 15 amino acids. Germline values: CDR1 MDHEN, CDR2 SYDVKM. Here the CDR3 DNA reads TGTGCCAGCAGTCAGGGGAGAGGGGGCTTTGAGACCCAGTACTTC. It specifies CASSQGRGGFETQYF.

The chain carries TRBV30 and TRBJ1-2, with 7 bases fitting TRBD1. In germline, CDR1 is GTSNPN, CDR2 SVGIG (reference sequence). V lost 1 base and J lost 4; bases outside the gene matches: 9. The CDR3 is 15 residues long. The CDR3 nucleotides read TGTGCCTGGAGTGCTCGACAGGGATGGGGCTATGGCTACACCTTC. Protein product: CAWSARQGWGYGYTF.